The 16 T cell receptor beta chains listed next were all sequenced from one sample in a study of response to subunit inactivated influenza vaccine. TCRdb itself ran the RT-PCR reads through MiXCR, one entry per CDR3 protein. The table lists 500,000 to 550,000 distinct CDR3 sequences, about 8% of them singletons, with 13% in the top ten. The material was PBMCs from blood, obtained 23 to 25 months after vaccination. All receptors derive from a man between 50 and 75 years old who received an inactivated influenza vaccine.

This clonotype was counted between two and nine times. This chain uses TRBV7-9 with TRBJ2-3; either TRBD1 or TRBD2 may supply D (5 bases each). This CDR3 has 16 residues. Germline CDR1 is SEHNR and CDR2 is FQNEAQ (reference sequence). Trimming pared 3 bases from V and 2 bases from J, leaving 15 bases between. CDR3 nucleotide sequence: TGTGCCAGCAGCTTGGGGACGGAGTACTTCACAGATACGCAGTATTTT. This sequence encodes CASSLGTEYFTDTQYF.

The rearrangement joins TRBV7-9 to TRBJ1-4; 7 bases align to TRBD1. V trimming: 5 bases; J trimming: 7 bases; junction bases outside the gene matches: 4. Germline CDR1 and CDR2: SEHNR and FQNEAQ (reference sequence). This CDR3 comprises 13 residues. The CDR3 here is CASSRGQREKLFF. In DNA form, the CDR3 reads TGTGCCAGCAGCAGGGGACAGCGTGAAAAACTGTTTTTT.

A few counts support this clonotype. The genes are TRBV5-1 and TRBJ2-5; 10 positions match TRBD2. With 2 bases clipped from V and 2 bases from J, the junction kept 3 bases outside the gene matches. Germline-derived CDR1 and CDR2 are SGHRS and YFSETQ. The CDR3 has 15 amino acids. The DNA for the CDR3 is TGCGCCAGCAGCTTACTGACTAGCGGGCAAGAGACCCAGTACTTC. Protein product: CASSLLTSGQETQYF.

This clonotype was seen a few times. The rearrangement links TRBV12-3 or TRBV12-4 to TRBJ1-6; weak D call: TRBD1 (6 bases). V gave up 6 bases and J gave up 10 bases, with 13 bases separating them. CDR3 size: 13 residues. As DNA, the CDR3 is TGTGCCAGCAGCCCTAGGACAGAATCACCCCTCCACTTT. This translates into CASSPRTESPLHF.

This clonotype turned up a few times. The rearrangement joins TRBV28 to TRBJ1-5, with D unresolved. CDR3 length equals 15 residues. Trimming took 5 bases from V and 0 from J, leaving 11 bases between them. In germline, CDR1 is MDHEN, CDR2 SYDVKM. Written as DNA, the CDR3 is TGTGCCAGCAGTGGCTCCCGGGCTAGCAATCAGCCCCAGCATTTT. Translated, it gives CASSGSRASNQPQHF.

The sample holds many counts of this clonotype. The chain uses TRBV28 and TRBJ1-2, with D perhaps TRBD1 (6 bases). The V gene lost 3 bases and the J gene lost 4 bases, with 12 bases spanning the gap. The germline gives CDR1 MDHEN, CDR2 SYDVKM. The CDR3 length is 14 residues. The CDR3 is CASSFGGATYGYTF. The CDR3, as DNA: TGTGCCAGCAGTTTTGGGGGGGCCACCTATGGCTACACCTTC.

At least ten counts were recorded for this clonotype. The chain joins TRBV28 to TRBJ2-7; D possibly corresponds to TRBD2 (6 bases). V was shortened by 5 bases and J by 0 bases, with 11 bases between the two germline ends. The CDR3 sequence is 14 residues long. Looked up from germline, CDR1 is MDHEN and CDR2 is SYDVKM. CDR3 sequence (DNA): TGTGCCAGCAGTGCGTACGGGGGCTCCTACGAGCAGTACTTC. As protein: CASSAYGGSYEQYF.

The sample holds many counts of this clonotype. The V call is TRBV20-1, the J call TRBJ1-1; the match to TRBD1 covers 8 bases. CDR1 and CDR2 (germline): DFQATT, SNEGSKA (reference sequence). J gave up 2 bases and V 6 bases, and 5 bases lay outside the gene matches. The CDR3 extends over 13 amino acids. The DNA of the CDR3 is TGCAGTGCCCCGGGACAGGTAAACACTGAAGCTTTCTTT. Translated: CSAPGQVNTEAFF.

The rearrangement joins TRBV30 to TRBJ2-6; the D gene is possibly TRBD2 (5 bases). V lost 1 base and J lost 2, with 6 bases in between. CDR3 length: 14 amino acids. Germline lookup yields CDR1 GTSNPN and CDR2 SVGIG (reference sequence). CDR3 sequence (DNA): TGTGCCTGGAGTGCCGGGGCTGGGGCCAACGTCCTGACTTTC. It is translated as CAWSAGAGANVLTF.

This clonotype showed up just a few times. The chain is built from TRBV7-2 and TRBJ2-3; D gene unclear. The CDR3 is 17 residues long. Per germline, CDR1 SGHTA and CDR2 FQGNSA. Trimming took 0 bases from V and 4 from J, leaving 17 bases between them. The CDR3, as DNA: TGTGCCAGCAGCTTAGCGATAGGGAAACTAAGCTCAGATACGCAGTATTTT. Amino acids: CASSLAIGKLSSDTQYF. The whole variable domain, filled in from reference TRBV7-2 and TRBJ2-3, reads GAGVSQSPSNKVTEKGKDVELRCDPISGHTALYWYRQSLGQGLEFLIYFQGNSAPDKSGLPSDRFSAERTGGSVSTLTIQRTQQEDSAVYLCASSLAIGKLSSDTQYFGPGTRLTVL.

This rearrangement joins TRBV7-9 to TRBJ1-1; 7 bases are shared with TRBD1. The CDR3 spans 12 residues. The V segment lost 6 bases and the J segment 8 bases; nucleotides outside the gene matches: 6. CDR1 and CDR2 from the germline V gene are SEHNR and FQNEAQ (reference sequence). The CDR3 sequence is CASRRRQGEAFF. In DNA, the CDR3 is TGTGCCAGCAGGCGAAGACAGGGAGAAGCTTTCTTT.

The CDR3 sequence: CASSYSNSGVGYTF. In DNA, the CDR3 is TGTGCCAGCAGTTACTCTAATTCAGGGGTTGGCTACACCTTC. The chain has TRBV6-5 and TRBJ1-2; tentative D call: TRBD1 (6 bases). Germline V gene lookup returns CDR1 MNHEY and CDR2 SVGAGI. The V gene lost 0 bases and the J gene lost 7 bases, with 12 bases spanning the gap. CDR3 length equals 14 residues.

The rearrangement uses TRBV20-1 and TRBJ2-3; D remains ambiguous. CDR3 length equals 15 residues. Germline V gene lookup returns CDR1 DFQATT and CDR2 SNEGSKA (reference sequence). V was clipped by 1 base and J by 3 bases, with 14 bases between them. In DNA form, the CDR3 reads TGCAGTGCTAGAGCTGAACTCATAAATACAGATACGCAGTATTTT. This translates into CSARAELINTDTQYF.

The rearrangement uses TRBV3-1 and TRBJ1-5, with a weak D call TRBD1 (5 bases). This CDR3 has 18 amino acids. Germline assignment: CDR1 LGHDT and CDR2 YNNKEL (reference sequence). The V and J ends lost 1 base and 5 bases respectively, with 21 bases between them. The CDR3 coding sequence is TGTGCCAGCAGCCAAGGAAATTTGGGCAGGGAACATCATCAGCCCCAGCATTTT. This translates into CASSQGNLGREHHQPQHF.

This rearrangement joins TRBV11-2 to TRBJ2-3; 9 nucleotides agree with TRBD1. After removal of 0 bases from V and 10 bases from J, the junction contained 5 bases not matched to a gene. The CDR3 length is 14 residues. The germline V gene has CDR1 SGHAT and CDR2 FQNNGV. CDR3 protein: CASSLEPQGAAQYF. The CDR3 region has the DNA TGTGCCAGCAGCTTAGAGCCACAGGGGGCGGCGCAGTATTTT.

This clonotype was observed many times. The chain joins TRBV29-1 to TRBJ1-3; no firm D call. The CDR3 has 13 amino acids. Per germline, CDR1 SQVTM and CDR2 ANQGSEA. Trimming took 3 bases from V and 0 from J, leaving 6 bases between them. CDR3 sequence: CSVETDSGNTIYF. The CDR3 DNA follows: TGCAGCGTTGAGACCGACTCTGGAAACACCATATATTTT.